These 12 T cell receptor beta chains originate from one sample sequenced in a study of blood T cell repertoires in COVID-19. Data came from immunoSEQ multiplex PCR; TCRdb stores just in-frame clones and leaves some out. The data contain about 480,000 clones, around 89% of them singletons. Sequencing was carried out using PBMCs or T cells enriched from blood (not recorded which). These receptors were taken from a woman between 35 and 50 years old who had recovered from COVID-19.

The genes are TRBV4-3 and TRBJ1-2; TRBD1 matches 8 bases. Unmatched junction bases numbered 9, after V lost 3 bases and J lost 6 bases. The length of the CDR3 is 15 residues. Germline CDR1 is LGHNA and CDR2 is YSLEER. The CDR3, as DNA: TGCGCCAGCAGCCAGTTCCCCGGGACAGGAGATGGCTACACCTTC. Amino acid sequence: CASSQFPGTGDGYTF.

The DNA of the CDR3 is TGCAGCGTTGAAATTAAAGGGACAGGGTTTGTTTATGGCTACACCTTC. Translating gives CSVEIKGTGFVYGYTF. The chain has TRBV29-1 and TRBJ1-2; 9 bases fit TRBD1. Germline CDR1 reads SQVTM; CDR2 reads ANQGSEA. J lost 5 bases, V lost 2 bases, and 12 bases had no gene match. The CDR3 extends over 16 amino acids. Full variable domain (outside the CDR3, taken from reference TRBV29-1 and TRBJ1-2): SAVISQKPSRDICQRGTSLTIQCQVDSQVTMMFWYRQQPGQSLTLIATANQGSEATYESGFVIDKFPISRPNLTFSTLTVSNMSPEDSSIYLCSVEIKGTGFVYGYTFGSGTRLTVV.

The J gene is TRBJ1-5, the V gene TRBV6-5; D gene unclear. Germline CDR1 and CDR2: MNHEY and SVGAGI. The CDR3 contains 14 residues. Trimming pared 2 bases from V and 1 base from J, leaving 6 bases between. The CDR3 DNA reads TGTGCCAGCAGTTACGGGAGAAGCAATCAGCCCCAGCATTTT. It translates to CASSYGRSNQPQHF.

The genes are TRBV6-2 or TRBV6-3 and TRBJ1-2; D is ambiguous. Germline V gene data show CDR1 as MNHEY and CDR2 as SVGEGT. Trimming took off 5 bases at V and 4 bases at J, with 11 bases between the two ends. The CDR3 consists of 13 residues. CDR3 nucleotide sequence: TGTGCCAGCAGTGGTCGGGGTACCTATGGCTACACCTTC. It specifies CASSGRGTYGYTF.

The V and J genes are TRBV7-9 and TRBJ2-3, with TRBD1 matching over 7 bases. Germline V lookup: CDR1 SEHNR, CDR2 FQNEAQ (reference sequence). J lost 3 bases, V lost 4 bases, and 7 bases had no gene match. CDR3 length: 15 residues. As DNA, the CDR3 is TGTGCCAGCAGCTCGCGACAGGGTAGAACAGATACGCAGTATTTT. This codes for CASSSRQGRTDTQYF.

V and J are TRBV6-1 and TRBJ2-7, with TRBD2 matching over 13 bases. Germline V CDR1 and CDR2: MNHNS, SASEGT. This CDR3 contains 16 residues. V lost 4 bases and J lost 3; bases outside the gene matches: 6. Here the CDR3 DNA reads TGTGCCAGCAGTGTACCGGGACTAGCGGGGATCTACGAGCAGTACTTC. Translating it yields CASSVPGLAGIYEQYF.

V gene TRBV7-2 combines with J gene TRBJ2-2, with D possibly matching TRBD2 (6 bases). The CDR3 loop spans 15 amino acids. Germline V gene sequence: CDR1 SGHTA, CDR2 FQGNSA. With 3 bases removed from V and 6 bases from J, the gap between germline ends came to 14 bases. CDR3 loop: CASSFWRAGSGELFF. The CDR3 coding sequence is TGTGCCAGCAGCTTTTGGAGGGCTGGCTCCGGGGAGCTGTTTTTT.

The chain combines TRBV24-1 with TRBJ2-7; 12 nucleotides align to TRBD2. CDR1 is KGHDR, CDR2 SFDVKD, per germline. CDR3 length equals 15 residues. The junction had 3 bases not matched to a gene; V was cut back by 2 bases and J by 5 bases. CDR3 sequence: CATSDSRLAGDEQYF. CDR3 DNA: TGTGCCACCAGTGATTCGAGACTAGCGGGGGACGAGCAGTACTTC.

This clone appeared once. The chain couples TRBV4-1 to TRBJ2-3, with 10 bases identical to TRBD2. CDR1 and CDR2 from the germline V gene are MGHRA and YSYEKL. V lost 0 bases, J lost 3 bases, and 9 bases stayed unmatched. The CDR3 loop spans 18 amino acids. CDR3 in DNA: TGCGCCAGCAGCCAAGATCAACAGCGGGAGGGCTTGACAGATACGCAGTATTTT. Encoded protein: CASSQDQQREGLTDTQYF.

J is TRBJ1-2 and V is TRBV7-8, with D unclear. CDR1 SGHVS and CDR2 FQNEAQ come from the germline V gene. The CDR3 totals 13 residues. Trimming left V 0 bases short and J 4 bases short, with 6 bases between. This CDR3 reads CASSLARSYGYTF. For the CDR3, the DNA is TGTGCCAGCAGCTTAGCGCGGAGCTATGGCTACACCTTC. Full variable domain (rest looked up from reference TRBV7-8 and TRBJ1-2): GAGVSQSPRYKVAKRGQDVALRCDPISGHVSLFWYQQALGQGPEFLTYFQNEAQLDKSGLPSDRFFAERPEGSVSTLKIQRTQQEDSAVYLCASSLARSYGYTFGSGTRLTVV.

The CDR3 DNA reads TGTGCCAGCAGGAGACAGGGGGAGACCCAGTACTTC. Translated, it gives CASRRQGETQYF. The rearrangement joins TRBV2 to TRBJ2-5; 8 nucleotides line up with TRBD1. CDR1 SNHLY and CDR2 FYNNEI come from the germline V gene. The CDR3 sequence is 12 residues long. J gave up 5 bases and V 6 bases, and 2 bases lay outside the gene matches.

The rearrangement uses TRBV7-2 and TRBJ1-1; no clear D gene. The V end was cut by 3 bases, the J end by 1 base, with 12 bases between. This CDR3 has 15 residues. Germline V CDR1 and CDR2: SGHTA, FQGNSA. The CDR3 region is CASSFGLGRNTEAFF. CDR3 nucleotide sequence: TGTGCCAGCAGCTTTGGGCTGGGGAGGAACACTGAAGCTTTCTTT.